A single sample gave rise to the 12 T cell receptor beta chains below, sequenced in a study of shared clonotypes between healthy human individuals. This table comes from immunoSEQ multiplex PCR, and its TCRdb copy is limited to in-frame clones, with some not included. The data show millions of clones, about 95% seen once. Selected positively for CCR7 and CD45RO-negative, naive CD8 cells excluded terminally differentiated effector memory CD45RA+ cells. The sequencing input was naive CD8+ T cells sorted from blood. The receptors were gathered from a man aged 18 to 29 in good health.

The V and J genes are TRBV27 and TRBJ1-3, with TRBD1 matching over 8 bases. Losses at the gene ends were 2 bases for V and 3 bases for J; bases not matched to a gene: 6. The CDR3 runs 16 residues. Germline V lookup: CDR1 MNHEY, CDR2 SMNVEV (reference sequence). CDR3 nucleotides: TGTGCCAGCAGTTTAGCCGGGACAGGTTATGGAAACACCATATATTTT. It specifies CASSLAGTGYGNTIYF.

This clone was observed once. This chain uses TRBV9 with TRBJ1-2; D unresolved. The CDR3 is 11 residues long. V was trimmed by 3 bases and J by 4 bases, leaving 4 bases between them. CDR1 is SGDLS and CDR2 is YYNGEE in the germline V gene. In DNA, the CDR3 is TGTGCCAGCAGCGGGCGCTATGGCTACACCTTC. This encodes CASSGRYGYTF.

The chain joins TRBV4-1 to TRBJ2-2, with a possible D match to TRBD2 (5 bases). Looked up from germline, CDR1 is MGHRA and CDR2 is YSYEKL. The CDR3 is made up of 14 amino acids. Trimming took 8 bases from V and 7 from J, leaving 17 bases between them. CDR3 DNA: TGCGCCAGCTCCCCCGGGATCCTCGTCGGGGAGCTGTTTTTT. Its protein product is CASSPGILVGELFF.

The V and J genes are TRBV2 and TRBJ2-7; D may be TRBD1 or TRBD2 (5 bases each). The germline CDR1 and CDR2 sequences are SNHLY and FYNNEI. The length of the CDR3 is 15 residues. Trimming shortened V by 0 bases and J by 0 bases, and 9 bases separated the two germline ends. The CDR3 DNA sequence: TGTGCCAGCAGTGAAGCAGGGGACGACTCCTACGAGCAGTACTTC. Amino acid sequence: CASSEAGDDSYEQYF.

The CDR3 bases are TGTGCCAGCAGCTTAGGCGCGTCCCTTAATGAAAAACTGTTTTTT. Protein product: CASSLGASLNEKLFF. V is TRBV7-8 and J is TRBJ1-4; no reliable D call. Germline lookup yields CDR1 SGHVS and CDR2 FQNEAQ. The V gene lost 1 base and the J gene lost 4 bases, with 10 bases spanning the gap. The CDR3 runs 15 residues.

This clone was found once. This chain uses TRBV4-3 with TRBJ1-1; the match to TRBD1 covers 7 bases. The V gene's germline CDR1 is LGHNA and CDR2 YSLEER. Losses at the gene ends were 0 bases for V and 5 bases for J; bases not matched to a gene: 6. This CDR3 contains 15 residues. The CDR3, as DNA: TGCGCCAGCAGCCAAGATCAGGGGGTAGGAACTGAAGCTTTCTTT. This translates into CASSQDQGVGTEAFF.

The CDR3 DNA sequence: TGTGCCAGCAGTCACTCTCCGGACAGGATCGATCAGTACGAGCAGTACTTC. Protein sequence: CASSHSPDRIDQYEQYF. The V call is TRBV2, the J call TRBJ2-7, with TRBD1 identical over 7 bases. Germline V gene lookup returns CDR1 SNHLY and CDR2 FYNNEI. J gave up 4 bases and V 5 bases, and 17 bases lay outside the gene matches. The CDR3 sequence is 17 residues long.

The chain links TRBV29-1 to TRBJ1-1; 11 bases align to TRBD1. Unmatched junction bases numbered 7, after V lost 7 bases and J lost 6 bases. From germline, CDR1 is SQVTM and CDR2 ANQGSEA. The CDR3 extends over 13 amino acids. The CDR3 nucleotides are TGCAGCGCGACCGCGGACAGGGGGCCTGAAGCTTTCTTT. As protein: CSATADRGPEAFF. Filled out from reference TRBV29-1 and TRBJ1-1, the complete variable domain reads SAVISQKPSRDICQRGTSLTIQCQVDSQVTMMFWYRQQPGQSLTLIATANQGSEATYESGFVIDKFPISRPNLTFSTLTVSNMSPEDSSIYLCSATADRGPEAFFGQGTRLTVV.

Concerning this clone: This sample includes further DNA sequences coding for the same CDR3. This sequence joins TRBV4-1 and TRBJ1-3; 7 positions agree with TRBD1. The CDR3 consists of 13 residues. V shed 1 base, J shed 7 bases, and the junction held 1 base outside the gene matches. CDR1 MGHRA and CDR2 YSYEKL come from the germline V gene. CDR3 region: CASSQGRGNTIYF. The CDR3 region has the DNA TGCGCCAGCAGCCAAGGCAGGGGGAACACCATATATTTT.

The chain links TRBV5-4 to TRBJ2-1; the D call may be TRBD1 or TRBD2 (5 bases each). CDR3 size: 13 residues. The V and J ends lost 1 base and 6 bases respectively, with 8 bases between them. The germline V gene has CDR1 SGHNT and CDR2 YYREEE (reference sequence). For the CDR3, the DNA is TGTGCCAGCAGCTTGAGGGACCTCAATGAGCAGTTCTTC. This encodes CASSLRDLNEQFF.

This clone was seen once. The J gene is TRBJ1-2, the V gene TRBV30, with D hard to call. Per germline, CDR1 GTSNPN and CDR2 SVGIG (reference sequence). Trimming took 2 bases from V and 7 from J, leaving 14 bases between them. This CDR3 region has 13 residues. CDR3 amino acids: CAWSSPLLSGYTF. The CDR3 DNA reads as TGTGCCTGGAGTTCCCCGTTATTGAGTGGCTACACCTTC.

This chain joins TRBV7-9 and TRBJ2-7; D tentatively fits TRBD1 or TRBD2 (5 bases each). Germline CDR1 is SEHNR and CDR2 is FQNEAQ (reference sequence). Trimming stripped 1 base from V and 7 bases from J, with 14 bases between. The CDR3 contains 14 residues. The CDR3 is CASSLGGGPPEQYF. The CDR3 nucleotides are TGTGCCAGCAGCTTAGGTGGGGGACCTCCTGAGCAGTACTTC.